Listed here are 27 T cell receptor beta chains from one sample, sequenced in a study of human thymus T cells. The assay was immunoSEQ multiplex PCR, and TCRdb's table has in-frame clones only and misses some. The table lists approximately 46,000 clones, 95% of them singletons. What was sequenced was blood. The receptors originated from a girl under three years old with a congenital heart defect but otherwise immunologically healthy.

This clone is a singleton in its sample. V usage is TRBV29-1 and J usage is TRBJ2-5; perhaps TRBD2 as D (5 bases). This CDR3 has 13 amino acids. Germline V gene lookup returns CDR1 SQVTM and CDR2 ANQGSEA. Between the trimmed V and J ends, which lost 6 bases and 5 bases, there was a span of 16 bases. As DNA, the CDR3 is TGCAGCGTCGCTGCGGGCCCAAGGGAGACCCAGTACTTC. It codes for CSVAAGPRETQYF.

For the CDR3, the DNA is TGTGCCAGCAGCGTAGCTGAGACAGGGGACAATGAGCAGTTCTTC. Translating it yields CASSVAETGDNEQFF. This chain joins TRBV9 and TRBJ2-1; 8 nucleotides agree with TRBD1. Germline V gene data show CDR1 as SGDLS and CDR2 as YYNGEE. Germline trimming cut 0 bases from V and 5 bases from J; bases unmatched to any gene: 4. The CDR3 runs to 15 residues.

The count of this clone is one. The chain's CDR3 is CASSPWAYNTGELFF. In DNA form, the CDR3 reads TGTGCCAGCAGCCCTTGGGCCTACAACACCGGGGAGCTGTTTTTT. The rearrangement links TRBV9 to TRBJ2-2; D ambiguous. The germline V gene has CDR1 SGDLS and CDR2 YYNGEE. The V end lost 4 bases, the J end lost 2 bases, and 12 bases lay between the germline ends. The CDR3 is 15 amino acids.

The V call is TRBV28, the J call TRBJ1-1; D is unclear. Germline V CDR1 and CDR2: MDHEN, SYDVKM. The V end was cut by 1 base, the J end by 11 bases, with 11 bases between. The CDR3 is 12 amino acids. The CDR3 here is CASSLLGGPAFF. CDR3 DNA: TGTGCCAGCAGTTTATTAGGAGGACCGGCTTTCTTT.

The chain recombines TRBV6-5 with TRBJ2-1; 8 positions match TRBD2. Germline CDR1 MNHEY, CDR2 SVGAGI. CDR3 length: 15 residues. Trimming cost V 2 bases and J 6 bases; bases outside gene matches: 6. The CDR3 protein is CASSYIQAGANEQFF. CDR3 bases: TGTGCCAGCAGTTACATACAAGCGGGAGCCAATGAGCAGTTCTTC.

V gene TRBV15 combines with J gene TRBJ2-7, with TRBD2 matching over 11 bases. Germline CDR1 LNHNV, CDR2 YYDKDF (reference sequence). CDR3 size: 18 residues. The trim removed 4 bases at V and 3 bases at J, leaving 14 bases unmatched. CDR3 bases: TGTGCCACCAGCAAGGGTCCGGGACTAGCGGCCCTCCGCTACGAGCAGTACTTC. Translated, it gives CATSKGPGLAALRYEQYF.

The DNA for the CDR3 is TGTGCCAGCAGTCCCCTAATTGGGTCCGTCAGGTATCAGCCCCAGCATTTT. The encoded protein is CASSPLIGSVRYQPQHF. J is TRBJ1-5 and V is TRBV27; D not certain. Deletions cut 5 bases from V and 5 bases from J, with 22 bases between. The V gene's germline CDR1 is MNHEY and CDR2 SMNVEV (reference sequence). The CDR3 is 17 residues long.

This chain uses TRBV20-1 with TRBJ2-1; D is ambiguous. Germline assignment: CDR1 DFQATT and CDR2 SNEGSKA (reference sequence). CDR3 length: 10 amino acids. V was shortened by 3 bases and J by 8 bases, with 5 bases between the two germline ends. Here the CDR3 reads CSARFHEQFF. CDR3 bases: TGCAGTGCTAGGTTCCATGAGCAGTTCTTC.

This chain connects TRBV14 to TRBJ2-3, with D possibly TRBD2 on 5 matching bases. With 5 bases removed from V and 6 bases from J, the gap between germline ends came to 24 bases. The germline CDR1 and CDR2 sequences are SGHDN and FVKESK. This CDR3 is 17 amino acids long. The CDR3 is CASSDLFFVAGPDTQYF. In nucleotides, the CDR3 is TGTGCCAGCAGCGATCTTTTTTTTGTGGCGGGCCCGGATACGCAGTATTTT.

The chain couples TRBV30 to TRBJ1-3; 9 bases line up with TRBD1. Germline CDR1 GTSNPN, CDR2 SVGIG (reference sequence). There are 17 residues in the CDR3. V was pared by 2 bases and J by 0 bases, with 8 bases of the junction left unmatched. The chain's CDR3 is CAWSRIGQGTSGNTIYF. The DNA of the CDR3 is TGTGCCTGGAGTAGGATCGGACAGGGGACCTCTGGAAACACCATATATTTT.

The chain recombines TRBV5-1 with TRBJ2-5; D remains unclear. The CDR3 has 13 residues. V dropped 5 bases and J dropped 0 bases, with 8 bases sitting between them. Per germline, CDR1 SGHRS and CDR2 YFSETQ. The CDR3 is CASRNLNQETQYF. Written as DNA, the CDR3 is TGCGCCAGCAGAAACTTGAACCAAGAGACCCAGTACTTC.

The chain has TRBV5-1 and TRBJ2-1; 8 bases align to TRBD2. The CDR3 has 16 amino acids. Per germline, CDR1 SGHRS and CDR2 YFSETQ. With V trimmed by 4 bases and J by 1 base, 7 bases remained unmatched. This chain's CDR3 is CASSPTGGTSYNEQFF. CDR3 sequence (DNA): TGCGCCAGCAGCCCGACGGGAGGGACGTCCTACAATGAGCAGTTCTTC.

The chain combines TRBV19 with TRBJ1-1, with D possibly matching TRBD1 (6 bases). Germline V gene sequence: CDR1 LNHDA, CDR2 SQIVND (reference sequence). Trimming took off 5 bases at V and 11 bases at J, with 21 bases between the two ends. The CDR3 loop spans 14 amino acids. The CDR3 sequence is CASSGARGPARAFF. The CDR3 DNA sequence: TGTGCCAGTAGTGGAGCCAGGGGCCCGGCTAGGGCTTTCTTT.

Written as DNA, the CDR3 is TGTGCCAGCAAAGAGGGACTCCTCGAGGCCATTCAGTACTTC. Protein sequence: CASKEGLLEAIQYF. The chain uses TRBV2 and TRBJ2-4; TRBD2 might be the D (6 bases). There are 14 residues in the CDR3. Germline assignment: CDR1 SNHLY and CDR2 FYNNEI. Trimming removed 7 bases at V and 9 bases at J, with 19 bases between. Using reference TRBV2 and TRBJ2-4 for the parts outside the CDR3, the full variable domain is EPEVTQTPSHQVTQMGQEVILRCVPISNHLYFYWYRQILGQKVEFLVSFYNNEISEKSEIFDDQFSVERPDGSNFTLKIRSTKLEDSAMYFCASKEGLLEAIQYFGAGTRLSVL.

V gene TRBV2 combines with J gene TRBJ1-4; possibly TRBD1 for D (5 bases). The ends were cut back, 1 base at V and 4 bases at J, with 16 bases in the middle. CDR1 and CDR2 from the germline V gene are SNHLY and FYNNEI. The CDR3 totals 17 residues. CDR3 protein: CASSEGPPGYGNEKLFF. The DNA of the CDR3 is TGTGCCAGCAGTGAAGGCCCCCCAGGGTACGGTAATGAAAAACTGTTTTTT.

V is TRBV28 and J is TRBJ2-2; 14 bases are a match to TRBD2. Germline values: CDR1 MDHEN, CDR2 SYDVKM. The CDR3 runs 21 residues. With 3 bases clipped from V and 2 bases from J, the junction kept 14 bases outside the gene matches. CDR3 protein: CASSLPPRLAGGLSNTGELFF. DNA of the CDR3: TGTGCCAGCAGTTTGCCCCCGCGACTAGCGGGAGGGCTCTCAAACACCGGGGAGCTGTTTTTT.

The chain joins TRBV28 to TRBJ2-5, with no clear D. The V end was cut by 7 bases, the J end by 0 bases, with 6 bases between. Germline CDR1 MDHEN, CDR2 SYDVKM. The length of the CDR3 is 12 residues. The CDR3 reads CASTDYQETQYF. CDR3 DNA: TGTGCCAGCACGGATTACCAAGAGACCCAGTACTTC.

This chain uses TRBV4-2 with TRBJ2-5; either TRBD1 or TRBD2 may fit D (5 bases each). With 3 bases removed from V and 0 bases from J, the gap between germline ends came to 17 bases. The CDR3 contains 17 residues. CDR1 LGHNA and CDR2 YNFKEQ come from the germline V gene. In nucleotides, the CDR3 is TGTGCCAGCAGCCAGGGGGTAGGGCAACAGTACCAAGAGACCCAGTACTTC. It is translated as CASSQGVGQQYQETQYF.

The rearrangement links TRBV28 to TRBJ1-2; no clear D gene. Trimming took 1 base from V and 7 from J, leaving 7 bases between them. Looked up from germline, CDR1 is MDHEN and CDR2 is SYDVKM. The CDR3 covers 12 residues. CDR3 nucleotide sequence: TGTGCCAGCAGTTTATTGCCCATTGGCTACACCTTC. It encodes CASSLLPIGYTF.

V gene TRBV5-5 combines with J gene TRBJ1-4; D is possibly TRBD1 (5 bases). Trimming removed 1 base from V and 8 bases from J, with 15 bases in between. Germline CDR1 and CDR2: SGHKS and YYEKEE (reference sequence). This CDR3 has 15 residues. The CDR3 protein is CASSLNGRPGEKLFF. CDR3 DNA sequence: TGTGCCAGCAGCTTGAATGGGAGGCCAGGGGAAAAACTGTTTTTT.

The rearrangement uses TRBV28 and TRBJ1-1; a possible D gene is TRBD1 (5 bases). This CDR3 comprises 16 residues. Per germline, CDR1 MDHEN and CDR2 SYDVKM. The V gene lost 6 bases and the J gene lost 3 bases, with 20 bases spanning the gap. The CDR3 protein is CASSYGDHHPYTEAFF. The DNA for the CDR3 is TGTGCCAGCAGCTACGGGGACCACCACCCCTACACTGAAGCTTTCTTT.

This clone is a singleton in its sample. J is TRBJ2-2 and V is TRBV18; 12 nucleotides align to TRBD2. The CDR3 has 15 residues. V lost 4 bases, J lost 7 bases, and 4 bases stayed unmatched. Germline loops: CDR1 KGHSH, CDR2 LQKENI. CDR3 loop: CASSRLAGANGELFF. The CDR3 DNA reads TGTGCCAGCTCACGACTAGCGGGAGCAAACGGGGAGCTGTTTTTT.

This clone was seen only once. The chain is built from TRBV2 and TRBJ2-7; 8 nucleotides align to TRBD2. V was pared by 6 bases and J by 4 bases, with 8 bases of the junction left unmatched. The CDR3 spans 14 residues. Germline V gene lookup returns CDR1 SNHLY and CDR2 FYNNEI. CDR3 nucleotide sequence: TGTGCCAGCAGCCTCGGACTAGCTGGTTACGAGCAGTACTTC. Translation gives CASSLGLAGYEQYF.

The CDR3 sequence is CASTKPPYLRSPYEQYF. The CDR3 nucleotides read TGTGCCAGCACCAAACCCCCTTATTTGCGGAGTCCCTACGAGCAGTACTTC. The genes are TRBV21-1 and TRBJ2-7; the D call in the table, TRBD2, was not verified against the DNA. TRBV21-1 is a listed pseudogene. The CDR3 length is 17 residues.

The chain links TRBV5-1 to TRBJ2-5, with 12 bases matching TRBD2. Germline V gene lookup returns CDR1 SGHRS and CDR2 YFSETQ. The CDR3 runs 15 residues. V was clipped by 4 bases and J by 5 bases; unmatched bases: 6. CDR3 sequence reads: CASSLGLAGPETQYF. The DNA of the CDR3 is TGCGCCAGCAGCCTGGGACTAGCGGGCCCGGAGACCCAGTACTTC.

The chain links TRBV7-2 to TRBJ2-4, with 8 nucleotides matching TRBD2. The V gene end was trimmed by 5 bases and the J gene end by 6 bases; junction bases not matched to a gene: 15. From germline, CDR1 is SGHTA and CDR2 FQGNSA. The CDR3 covers 17 residues. The CDR3 sequence: CASSPHPGREAINIQYF. CDR3 coding DNA: TGTGCCAGCAGCCCCCACCCGGGGCGGGAGGCTATAAACATTCAGTACTTC.

CDR3 DNA: TGTGCCAGCAGCCTGAGGAGGACCCCTAATACGCAGTATTTT. It encodes CASSLRRTPNTQYF. The rearrangement joins TRBV5-4 to TRBJ2-3, with D possibly matching TRBD2 (5 bases). CDR1 and CDR2 (germline): SGHNT, YYREEE (reference sequence). The germline V and J ends were trimmed by 4 bases and 7 bases, with 16 bases remaining between them. The CDR3 has 14 amino acids.